This T cell receptor (beta chain) was sequenced in a study of blood T cells in healthy people across ages. Study-wide findings and caveats: Calculation of diversity from one million T cells yielded estimates considered to be underestimates. Researchers report that TCR beta diversity correlated strongly with naive T cell percentage.

With respect to this clonotype: No antigen is known for it.

It was about 10 milliliters of peripheral blood that were drawn from each donor. CDR3 size: 15 residues. CDR1 is KGHSH, CDR2 LQKENI, per germline. V was cut by 5 bases and J by 0 bases, with 12 bases left in between. A sample-barcoded 5' primer and a J-beta primer mix were used in a second PCR of roughly 7 to 12 cycles. From each sample, at least 2.5 million paired-end reads containing CDR3 were obtained. TCRdb reprocessed the 5' RACE reads via MiXCR and lists one record per CDR3 protein. The sample lists fewer than 2 million distinct CDR3 sequences, more than 35% seen once, with roughly 23% in the top ten.

Specimen: blood. The rearrangement links TRBV18 to TRBJ2-3; no firm D call. The TCR sequence derives from a human donor in good health. CDR3 in DNA: TGTGCCAGCTCAACCCAAATCGGGAGCACAGATACGCAGTATTTT. It codes for CASSTQIGSTDTQYF.